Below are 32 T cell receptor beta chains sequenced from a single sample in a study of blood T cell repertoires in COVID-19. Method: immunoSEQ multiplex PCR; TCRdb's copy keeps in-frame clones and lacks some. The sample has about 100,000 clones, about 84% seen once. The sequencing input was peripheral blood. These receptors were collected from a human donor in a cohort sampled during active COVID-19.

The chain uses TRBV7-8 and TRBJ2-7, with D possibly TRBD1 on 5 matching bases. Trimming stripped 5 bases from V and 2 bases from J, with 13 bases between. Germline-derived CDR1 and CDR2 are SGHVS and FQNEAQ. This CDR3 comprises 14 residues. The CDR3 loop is CASSQSGRAYEQYF. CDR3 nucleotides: TGTGCCAGCAGCCAGTCTGGCAGGGCCTACGAGCAGTACTTC.

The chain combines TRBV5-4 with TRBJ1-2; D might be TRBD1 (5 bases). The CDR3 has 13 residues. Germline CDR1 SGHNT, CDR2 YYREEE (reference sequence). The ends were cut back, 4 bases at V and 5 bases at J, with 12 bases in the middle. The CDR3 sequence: CASSPQGWYGYTF. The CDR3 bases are TGTGCCAGCAGCCCTCAGGGCTGGTATGGCTACACCTTC.

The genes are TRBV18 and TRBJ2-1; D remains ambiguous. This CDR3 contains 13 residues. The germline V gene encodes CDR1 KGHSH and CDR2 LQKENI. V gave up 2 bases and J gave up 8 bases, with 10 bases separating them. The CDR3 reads CASSPSLVDEQFF. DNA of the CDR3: TGTGCCAGCTCACCATCCTTAGTAGATGAGCAGTTCTTC.

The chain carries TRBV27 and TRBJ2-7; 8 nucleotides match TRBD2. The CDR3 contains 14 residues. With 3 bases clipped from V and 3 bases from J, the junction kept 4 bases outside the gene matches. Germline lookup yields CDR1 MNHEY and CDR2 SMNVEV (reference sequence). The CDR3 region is CASSFGRGDYEQYF. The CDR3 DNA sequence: TGTGCCAGCAGTTTCGGGAGGGGAGACTACGAGCAGTACTTC.

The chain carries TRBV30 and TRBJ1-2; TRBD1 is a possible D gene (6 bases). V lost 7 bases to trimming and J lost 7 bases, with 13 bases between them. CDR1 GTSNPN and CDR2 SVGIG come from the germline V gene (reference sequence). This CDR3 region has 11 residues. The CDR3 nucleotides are TGTGCCTCAACAGGGAGACGTGGCTACACCTTC. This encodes CASTGRRGYTF.

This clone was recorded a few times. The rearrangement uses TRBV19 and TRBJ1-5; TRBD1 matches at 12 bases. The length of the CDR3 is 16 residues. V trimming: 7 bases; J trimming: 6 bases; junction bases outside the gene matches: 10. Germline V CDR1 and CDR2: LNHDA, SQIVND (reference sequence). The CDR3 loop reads CASTPRGTGGLQPQHF. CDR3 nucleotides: TGTGCCAGTACCCCAAGGGGGACAGGGGGCCTTCAGCCCCAGCATTTT.

As DNA, the CDR3 is TGTGCCAGCAGCCCCGGGGGAGCCACAGATACGCAGTATTTT. It translates to CASSPGGATDTQYF. This sequence joins TRBV6-5 and TRBJ2-3; D may be TRBD2 (6 bases). The CDR3 contains 14 residues. The V end lost 6 bases, the J end lost 2 bases, and 12 bases lay between the germline ends. Germline V gene data show CDR1 as MNHEY and CDR2 as SVGAGI.

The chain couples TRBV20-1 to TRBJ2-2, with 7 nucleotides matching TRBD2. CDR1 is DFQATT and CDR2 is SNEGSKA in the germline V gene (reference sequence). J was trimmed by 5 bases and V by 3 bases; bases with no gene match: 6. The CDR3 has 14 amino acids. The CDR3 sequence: CSASREVGTGELFF. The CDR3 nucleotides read TGCAGTGCTAGTCGGGAGGTGGGGACCGGGGAGCTGTTTTTT.

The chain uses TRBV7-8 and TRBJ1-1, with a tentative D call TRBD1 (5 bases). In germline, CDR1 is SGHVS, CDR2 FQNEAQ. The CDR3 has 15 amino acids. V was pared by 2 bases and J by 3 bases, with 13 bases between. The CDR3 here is CASSLSEGAYTEAFF. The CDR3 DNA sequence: TGTGCCAGCAGCTTATCCGAAGGGGCATACACTGAAGCTTTCTTT.

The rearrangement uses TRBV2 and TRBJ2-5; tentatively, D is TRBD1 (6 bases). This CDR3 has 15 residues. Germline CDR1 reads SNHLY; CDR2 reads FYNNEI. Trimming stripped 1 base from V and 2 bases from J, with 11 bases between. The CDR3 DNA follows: TGTGCCAGCAGTGAAGAGGACAGAGAACAAGAGACCCAGTACTTC. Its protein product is CASSEEDREQETQYF.

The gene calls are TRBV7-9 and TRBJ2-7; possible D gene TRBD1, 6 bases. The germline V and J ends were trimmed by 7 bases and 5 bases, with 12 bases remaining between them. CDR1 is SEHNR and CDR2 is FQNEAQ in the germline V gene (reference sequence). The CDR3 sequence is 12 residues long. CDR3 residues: CASNHRVHEQYF. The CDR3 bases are TGTGCCAGCAACCACAGGGTCCACGAGCAGTACTTC.

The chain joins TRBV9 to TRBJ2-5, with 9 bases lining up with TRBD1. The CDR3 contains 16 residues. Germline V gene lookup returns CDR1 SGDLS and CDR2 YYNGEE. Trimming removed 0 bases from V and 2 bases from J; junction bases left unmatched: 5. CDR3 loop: CASSVALGQGQETQYF. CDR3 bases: TGTGCCAGCAGCGTAGCGCTGGGACAGGGACAAGAGACCCAGTACTTC.

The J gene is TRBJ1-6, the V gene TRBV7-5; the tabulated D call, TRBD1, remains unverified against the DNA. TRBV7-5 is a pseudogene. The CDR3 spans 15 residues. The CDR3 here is CARSLVDRSTSPLHF. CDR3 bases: TGTGCCAGAAGCTTAGTCGACAGAAGTACCTCACCCCTCCACTTT.

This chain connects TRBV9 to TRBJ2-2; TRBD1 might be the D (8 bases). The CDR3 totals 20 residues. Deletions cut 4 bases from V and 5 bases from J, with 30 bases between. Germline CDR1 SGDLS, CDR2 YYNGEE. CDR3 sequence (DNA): TGTGCCAGCAGCTTGAGCACCCGGGGGGCGGCAGGGGGCTTTACCGGGGAGCTGTTTTTT. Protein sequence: CASSLSTRGAAGGFTGELFF. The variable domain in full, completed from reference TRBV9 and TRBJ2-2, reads DSGVTQTPKHLITATGQRVTLRCSPRSGDLSVYWYQQSLDQGLQFLIQYYNGEERAKGNILERFSAQQFPDLHSELNLSSLELGDSALYFCASSLSTRGAAGGFTGELFFGEGSRLTVL.

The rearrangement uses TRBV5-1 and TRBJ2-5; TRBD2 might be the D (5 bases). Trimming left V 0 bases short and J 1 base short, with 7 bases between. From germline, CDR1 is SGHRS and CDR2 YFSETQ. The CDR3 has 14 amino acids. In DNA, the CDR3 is TGCGCCAGCAGCTTGGCCGGAGGCCAAGAGACCCAGTACTTC. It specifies CASSLAGGQETQYF. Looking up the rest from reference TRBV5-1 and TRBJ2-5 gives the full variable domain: KAGVTQTPRYLIKTRGQQVTLSCSPISGHRSVSWYQQTPGQGLQFLFEYFSETQRNKGNFPGRFSGRQFSNSRSEMNVSTLELGDSALYLCASSLAGGQETQYFGPGTRLLVL.

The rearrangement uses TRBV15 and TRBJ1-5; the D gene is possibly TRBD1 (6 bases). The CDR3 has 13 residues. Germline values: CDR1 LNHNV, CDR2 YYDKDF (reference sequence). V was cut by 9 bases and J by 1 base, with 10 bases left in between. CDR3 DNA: TGTGCCACGGACAGTGGGAGCAATCAGCCCCAGCATTTT. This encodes CATDSGSNQPQHF. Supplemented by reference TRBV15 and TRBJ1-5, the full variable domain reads DAMVIQNPRYQVTQFGKPVTLSCSQTLNHNVMYWYQQKSSQAPKLLFHYYDKDFNNEADTPDNFQSRRPNTSFCFLDIRSPGLGDTAMYLCATDSGSNQPQHFGDGTRLSIL.

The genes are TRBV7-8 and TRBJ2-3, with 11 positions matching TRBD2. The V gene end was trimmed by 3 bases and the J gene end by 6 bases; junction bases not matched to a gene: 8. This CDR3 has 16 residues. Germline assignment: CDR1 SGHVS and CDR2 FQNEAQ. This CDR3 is CASSFPLAGGGDTQYF. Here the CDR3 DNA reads TGTGCCAGCAGCTTCCCCCTAGCGGGGGGTGGGGATACGCAGTATTTT. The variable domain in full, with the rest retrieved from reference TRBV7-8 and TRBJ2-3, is GAGVSQSPRYKVAKRGQDVALRCDPISGHVSLFWYQQALGQGPEFLTYFQNEAQLDKSGLPSDRFFAERPEGSVSTLKIQRTQQEDSAVYLCASSFPLAGGGDTQYFGPGTRLTVL.

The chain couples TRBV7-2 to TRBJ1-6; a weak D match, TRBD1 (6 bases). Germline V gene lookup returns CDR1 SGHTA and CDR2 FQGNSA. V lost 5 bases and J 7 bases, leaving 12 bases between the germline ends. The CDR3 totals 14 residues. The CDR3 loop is CASSHTGPNSPLHF. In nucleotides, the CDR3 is TGTGCCAGCAGCCATACAGGGCCCAATTCACCCCTCCACTTT.

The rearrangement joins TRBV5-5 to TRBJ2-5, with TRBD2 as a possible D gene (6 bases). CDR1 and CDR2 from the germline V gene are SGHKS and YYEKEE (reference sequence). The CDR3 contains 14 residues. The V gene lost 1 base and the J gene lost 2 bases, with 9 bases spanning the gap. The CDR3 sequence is CASSLYGSQETQYF. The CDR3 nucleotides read TGTGCCAGCAGCTTGTACGGGAGTCAAGAGACCCAGTACTTC.

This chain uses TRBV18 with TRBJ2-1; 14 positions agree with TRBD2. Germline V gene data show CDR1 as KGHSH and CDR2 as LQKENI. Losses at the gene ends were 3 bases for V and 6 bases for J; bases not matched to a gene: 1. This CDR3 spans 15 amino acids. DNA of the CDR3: TGTGCCAGCTCACCGGGACTAGCGGGAGTCAATGAGCAGTTCTTC. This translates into CASSPGLAGVNEQFF.

The CDR3 here is CASSRGQGAYNEQFF. The CDR3, as DNA: TGTGCCAGCAGCCGGGGACAGGGGGCCTACAATGAGCAGTTCTTC. The J gene is TRBJ2-1, the V gene TRBV7-2; 11 bases line up with TRBD1. Germline V gives CDR1 SGHTA, CDR2 FQGNSA. The CDR3 runs to 15 residues. Unmatched junction bases numbered 2, after V lost 5 bases and J lost 2 bases.

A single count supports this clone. As DNA, the CDR3 is TGTGCCAGCTCACCACCTAGCGGGAGTGGCGAGCAGTACTTC. Translated, it gives CASSPPSGSGEQYF. V usage is TRBV18 and J usage is TRBJ2-7, with TRBD2 matching 9 bases. Germline V CDR1 and CDR2: KGHSH, LQKENI. There are 14 residues in the CDR3. Unmatched junction bases numbered 3, after V lost 0 bases and J lost 6 bases.

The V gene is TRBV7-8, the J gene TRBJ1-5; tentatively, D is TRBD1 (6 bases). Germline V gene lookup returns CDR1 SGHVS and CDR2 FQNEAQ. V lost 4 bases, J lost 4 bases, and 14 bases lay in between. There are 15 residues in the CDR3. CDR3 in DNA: TGTGCCAGCAGCTCAAATAAGGGGGGGAATCAGCCCCAGCATTTT. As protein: CASSSNKGGNQPQHF. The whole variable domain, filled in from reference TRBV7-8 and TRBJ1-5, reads GAGVSQSPRYKVAKRGQDVALRCDPISGHVSLFWYQQALGQGPEFLTYFQNEAQLDKSGLPSDRFFAERPEGSVSTLKIQRTQQEDSAVYLCASSSNKGGNQPQHFGDGTRLSIL.

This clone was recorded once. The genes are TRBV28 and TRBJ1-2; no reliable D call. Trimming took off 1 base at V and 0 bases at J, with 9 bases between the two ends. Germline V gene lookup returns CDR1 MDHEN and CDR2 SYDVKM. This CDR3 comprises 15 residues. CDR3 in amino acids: CASSLFAVTNYGYTF. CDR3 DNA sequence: TGTGCCAGCAGTTTATTCGCAGTAACTAACTATGGCTACACCTTC.

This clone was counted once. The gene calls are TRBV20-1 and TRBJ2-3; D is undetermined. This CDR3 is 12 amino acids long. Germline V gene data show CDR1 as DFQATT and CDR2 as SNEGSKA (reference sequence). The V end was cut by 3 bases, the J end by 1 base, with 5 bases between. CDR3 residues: CSASPRTDTQYF. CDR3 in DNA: TGCAGTGCTAGTCCTCGCACAGATACGCAGTATTTT.

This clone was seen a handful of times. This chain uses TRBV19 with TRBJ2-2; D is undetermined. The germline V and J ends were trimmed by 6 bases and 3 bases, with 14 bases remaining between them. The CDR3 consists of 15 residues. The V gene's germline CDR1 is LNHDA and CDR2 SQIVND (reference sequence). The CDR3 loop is CASSRALGDTGELFF. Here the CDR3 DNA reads TGTGCCAGTAGCCGAGCCCTCGGAGACACCGGGGAGCTGTTTTTT.

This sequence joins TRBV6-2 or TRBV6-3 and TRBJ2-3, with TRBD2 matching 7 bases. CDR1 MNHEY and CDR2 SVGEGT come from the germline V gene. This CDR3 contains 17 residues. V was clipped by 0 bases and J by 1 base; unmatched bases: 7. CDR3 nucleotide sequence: TGTGCCAGCAGTTACTCCTACCTGAGCGGGGGCACAGATACGCAGTATTTT. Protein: CASSYSYLSGGTDTQYF.

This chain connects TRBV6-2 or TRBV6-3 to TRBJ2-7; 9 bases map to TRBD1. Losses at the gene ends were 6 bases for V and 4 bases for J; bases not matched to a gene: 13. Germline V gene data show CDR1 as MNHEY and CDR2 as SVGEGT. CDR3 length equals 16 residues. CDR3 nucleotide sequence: TGTGCCAGCAGCATCGGACAGGGGCGGGCCCCTTACGAGCAGTACTTC. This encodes CASSIGQGRAPYEQYF.

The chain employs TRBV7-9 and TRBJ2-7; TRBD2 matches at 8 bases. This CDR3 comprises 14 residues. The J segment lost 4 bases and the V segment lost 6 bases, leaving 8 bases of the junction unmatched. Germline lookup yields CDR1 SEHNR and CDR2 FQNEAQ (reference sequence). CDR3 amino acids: CASRNSGMDYEQYF. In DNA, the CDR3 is TGTGCCAGCAGGAATAGCGGGATGGATTACGAGCAGTACTTC. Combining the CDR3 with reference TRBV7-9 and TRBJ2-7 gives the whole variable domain DTGVSQNPRHKITKRGQNVTFRCDPISEHNRLYWYRQTLGQGPEFLTYFQNEAQLEKSRLLSDRFSAERPKGSFSTLEIQRTEQGDSAMYLCASRNSGMDYEQYFGPGTRLTVT.

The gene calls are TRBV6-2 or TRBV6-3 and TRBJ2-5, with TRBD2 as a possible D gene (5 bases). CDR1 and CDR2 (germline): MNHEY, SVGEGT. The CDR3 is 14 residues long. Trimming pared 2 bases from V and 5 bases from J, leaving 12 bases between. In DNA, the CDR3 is TGTGCCAGCAGTTACGGTGTTCGCGGGGAGACCCAGTACTTC. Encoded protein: CASSYGVRGETQYF.

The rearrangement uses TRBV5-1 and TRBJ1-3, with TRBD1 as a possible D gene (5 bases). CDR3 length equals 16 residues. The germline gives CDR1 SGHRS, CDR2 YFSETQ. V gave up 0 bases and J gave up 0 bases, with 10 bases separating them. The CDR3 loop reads CASSLAQGLSGNTIYF. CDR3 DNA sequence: TGCGCCAGCAGCTTGGCTCAGGGTCTCTCTGGAAACACCATATATTTT.

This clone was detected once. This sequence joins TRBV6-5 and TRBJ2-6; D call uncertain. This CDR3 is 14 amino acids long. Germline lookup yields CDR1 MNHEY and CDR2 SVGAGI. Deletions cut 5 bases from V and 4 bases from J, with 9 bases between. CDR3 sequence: CASSPQKGANVLTF. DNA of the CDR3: TGTGCCAGCAGTCCACAAAAGGGGGCCAACGTCCTGACTTTC.